The clone carrying this T cell receptor beta chain was counted many times. The antigen is not known. This CDR3 has 13 amino acids. Per germline, CDR1 SGHTA and CDR2 FQGNSA. The V end lost 1 base, the J end lost 5 bases, and 7 bases lay between the germline ends. These data come from a study of T cells after yellow fever vaccination. As for the study in general: With SMART-Seq v4 Ultra Low Input, the fractions containing low cell numbers were prepared. Overall study results and limits: Most clones from primary vaccination resurfaced after the booster (around 95% CD4, approximately 87% CD8). A small proportion of clonotypes was detected in both the CD4 and CD8 compartments.

Making TCR cDNA involved 5'RACE template switching, which added UMIs and a universal primer site. Each CDR3 protein gets one entry after TCRdb re-called the 5' RACE reads with MiXCR. The profile shows 350,000 to 450,000 distinct CDR3 sequences, over 5% of them singletons. The starting material was PBMCs, obtained 5 days after the yellow fever booster vaccination. V and J are TRBV7-2 and TRBJ2-3; D is perhaps TRBD2 (5 bases). This clonotype was obtained from a man aged 25-45 years who received the YFV17D yellow fever vaccine. CDR3 in DNA: TGTGCCAGCAGCTTAGAGGCGGGAGATACGCAGTATTTT. Translation: CASSLEAGDTQYF.